This TCR beta chain was obtained from a study of human versus mouse CDR3 diversity and MHC coevolution (dated by TCRdb to the late 2010s). Notes on the research overall: According to reports, the immunoSEQ assay detects one in 200,000 T cells and minimizes multiplex PCR amplification bias. The human cohort comprised three healthy volunteer blood donors, one aged 30 to 39, one aged 40 to 49 and one aged 60 to 70 at collection. Across the mouse and human samples, each sample yielded between 0.6 x 10^7 and 1.6 x 10^7 valid reads. Human naive CD4 T cell repertoires served as a reference for TCR selection on multiple MHC II alleles, compared against human-TCR-locus transgenic mice with single MHC II. Study-wide conclusions, independent of this receptor: On average, humans had more CDR3 deletions and insertions than mice, indicating greater exonuclease and TdT activity. The largest TCR beta repertoire according to iCHAO1 estimates belonged to humans, at 1.6 million or so clonotypes, a result attributed likely to selection by multiple MHC II molecules. Because human T cells were selected on six or seven MHC II alleles, repertoire diversity in humans and mice was not considered directly comparable. Among all compared groups, most of the three human donors had the lowest clonal inequality scores.

Details on this clone: The antigen it binds to is not known. No much larger clone is present one base from it, and per-base qualities are unavailable.

The QIAGEN blood and tissue kit was used to extract genomic DNA from the sorted cells, and that DNA was then quantified on a NanoDrop 1000. Using multiplex PCR of genomic DNA, the immunoSEQ platform deep sequenced and quantified the TCR alpha and beta chains. The study's processing was this. IMGT gene and region definitions were used for annotation of the TCR sequences. Out-of-frame rearrangements were taken as a proxy for the preselection repertoire and were compared with in-frame clonotypes. The iCHAO1 estimator provided with the immunoSEQ platform was used to estimate repertoire size. A Gini index based on the Lorenz curve was applied to in-frame amino acid clonotypes to measure clonal inequality. The intersect function of the R package tcR was used to count shared clonotypes, and the Jaccard index was used to score similarity. Frequencies of V, J and V-J usage were subjected to principal component analysis with the R prcomp function, without normalization. TCRdb mirrors the immuneACCESS table, restricted to in-frame sequences. Some clones are absent from its copies; in checked studies, under half trace to an unresolved V gene, and the reason for the others is unknown. V and J calls and clone size are given by that table; D and trimming were obtained from the DNA. The sample has about 80,000 clones on record, around 93% of them singletons. The top ten clones comprise approximately 1.4% of the sample.

Fluorescence-activated cell sorting was used to isolate naive CD4 T cells, defined as CD45RO-negative and CD62L-positive, from PBMCs. From each donor, around 54 ml of fresh peripheral blood was taken, and Ficoll density centrifugation was then used to isolate PBMCs. All samples were sorted on a FACSAria III instrument and reached purity above 90%. Reading from cysteine to phenylalanine, the CDR3 counts 14 amino acids. Of all the DNA, just the CDR3 is kept, 42 bases in frame from base 1. The germline V gene provides CDR1 MNHEY and CDR2 SVGAGI. Germline trimming: 6 bases from V, 13 bases from J; junction bases outside gene matches: 16.

This sequence was found in a person aged 25 to 75 in good health. The chain is made from TRBV6-5 and TRBJ1-1; 8 of the junction bases match TRBD1. The specimen sequenced was naive CD4+ T cells from blood. The cell subset or site label corresponds to: CD45RO-negative CD62L-positive naive CD4 T cells. CDR3 sequence: CASSLSTWTGYGFF. The DNA sequence is as follows: TGTGCCAGCAGCCTATCGACGTGGACAGGGTATGGTTTCTTT.